A selection of T cell receptor beta chains follows, all from one sample in a study of blood T cell repertoires in COVID-19. TCRdb's copy holds only in-frame clones and misses some; the assay was immunoSEQ multiplex PCR. Of 190,000 or so clones listed, roughly 81% are singletons. Sequencing was performed on peripheral blood. Receptors originate from a woman of 80 years or more with COVID-19, enrolled during active disease. CDR3s include the opening cysteine and the closing phenylalanine or tryptophan. D genes are given only for firm matches. Not every row has a clone size; where given, it reads once, few, many or a size class.

j_call clone_size d_call v_call cdr3_aa cdr3_nt
TRBJ1-1 NA TRBD1 TRBV10-3 CAISGTGDTEAFF TGTGCCATCAGTGGGACAGGGGACACTGAAGCTTTCTTT
TRBJ2-7 NA TRBD1 TRBV25-1 CASSATGTGGAGQYF TGTGCCAGCAGTGCAACCGGGACAGGGGGCGCTGGGCAGTACTTC
TRBJ2-2 NA TRBD1 TRBV9 CASSARDRRTGELFF TGTGCCAGCAGCGCCCGGGACAGGAGGACCGGGGAGCTGTTTTTT
TRBJ1-1 NA NA TRBV29-1 CSVEEVGGHFMNTEAFF TGCAGCGTTGAGGAGGTTGGAGGCCATTTTATGAACACTGAAGCTTTCTTT
TRBJ1-6 NA TRBD1 TRBV19 CASSWTGNLYNSPLHF TGTGCCAGTAGCTGGACAGGGAATTTATATAATTCACCCCTCCACTTT
TRBJ2-4 NA NA TRBV19 CASSLGTVAKGDIQYF TGTGCCAGTAGCCTGGGGACTGTCGCGAAAGGGGACATTCAGTACTTC
TRBJ1-2 NA NA TRBV5-6 CASSSLSHGYTF TGTGCCAGCAGCTCACTTAGCCATGGCTACACCTTC
TRBJ2-7 NA NA TRBV4-1 CASSQDEGSSYEQYF TGCGCCAGCAGCCAAGATGAGGGAAGCTCCTACGAGCAGTACTTC
TRBJ2-7 once TRBD2 TRBV10-1 CARYPSGYSYEQYF TGCGCCAGATATCCTAGCGGATATTCCTACGAGCAGTACTTC
TRBJ2-3 NA NA TRBV10-3 CAISGTLTGGKDTQYF TGTGCCATCAGTGGTACCTTGACGGGGGGCAAGGATACGCAGTATTTT
TRBJ1-4 NA NA TRBV4-1 CASSQEGGLDSSMGKLFF TGCGCCAGCAGCCAAGAGGGGGGGTTGGACTCCTCGATGGGAAAACTGTTTTTT
TRBJ1-2 NA NA TRBV4-2 CASSQEYRSGYTF TGTGCCAGCAGCCAAGAATACAGGTCTGGCTACACCTTC
TRBJ1-1 NA NA TRBV6-4 CASGGDTEAFF TGTGCCAGCGGGGGGGACACTGAAGCTTTCTTT
TRBJ1-3 NA NA TRBV5-1 CASSLALPGNTIYF TGCGCCAGCAGCTTGGCCCTCCCGGGAAACACCATATATTTT
TRBJ2-2 NA NA TRBV4-2 CASSQDAVLANTGELFF TGTGCCAGCAGCCAAGACGCGGTATTGGCGAACACCGGGGAGCTGTTTTTT
TRBJ1-2 NA TRBD1 TRBV28 CASLAGQVNYGYTF TGTGCCAGCCTGGCAGGACAGGTTAACTATGGCTACACCTTC
TRBJ2-7 NA TRBD2 TRBV28 CASRTSGSPYEQYF TGTGCCAGTCGGACTAGCGGGAGTCCCTACGAGCAGTACTTC
TRBJ2-3 NA NA TRBV19 CASSIGGRTGDTQYF TGTGCCAGTAGTATAGGGGGCAGAACGGGCGATACGCAGTATTTT
TRBJ1-2 NA NA TRBV30 CAWSVVSGVGYTF TGTGCCTGGAGTGTAGTGTCAGGGGTCGGCTACACCTTC
TRBJ2-4 NA NA TRBV6-2/TRBV6-3 CASSQGGGLAKNIQYF TGTGCCAGCAGCCAAGGGGGGGGTTTAGCCAAAAACATTCAGTACTTC
TRBJ2-1 NA TRBD2 TRBV4-2 CASSQALAGGLSEQFF TGTGCCAGCAGCCAAGCTCTAGCGGGGGGGCTAAGTGAGCAGTTCTTC
TRBJ2-1 NA TRBD2 TRBV5-1 CASSLEGLADYNEQFF TGCGCCAGCAGCTTGGAGGGACTAGCGGATTACAATGAGCAGTTCTTC
TRBJ1-2 NA TRBD1 TRBV28 CASSTGQGWYGYTF TGTGCCAGCAGTACCGGACAGGGTTGGTATGGCTACACCTTC
TRBJ1-3 NA NA TRBV6-5 CASSSGSLRNTIYF TGTGCCAGCAGTTCGGGATCCCTGCGAAACACCATATATTTT
TRBJ2-2 NA TRBD1 TRBV18 CATNHPGGGPGELFF TGTGCCACCAACCATCCAGGGGGCGGTCCCGGGGAGCTGTTTTTT
TRBJ2-2 NA NA TRBV7-8 CASSPYRPDTGELFF TGTGCCAGCAGCCCATATCGCCCGGACACCGGGGAGCTGTTTTTT
TRBJ1-4 NA NA TRBV28 CASSLPPASREKLFF TGTGCCAGCAGTTTACCGCCTGCCTCGAGGGAAAAACTGTTTTTT
TRBJ1-1 NA NA TRBV9 CASSVGGGSSHEAFF TGTGCCAGCAGCGTAGGAGGGGGTAGTTCTCATGAAGCTTTCTTT
TRBJ2-7 NA NA TRBV27 CASSYIQGRQQYF TGTGCCAGCAGTTATATACAGGGACGTCAGCAGTACTTC
TRBJ2-7 NA TRBD2 TRBV28 CASRGLAGRLSYEQYF TGTGCCAGCAGAGGGCTAGCGGGGCGACTCTCCTACGAGCAGTACTTC
TRBJ2-5 NA TRBD1 TRBV4-1 CASSQTPGTGGEETQYF TGCGCCAGCAGCCAGACTCCCGGGACAGGGGGCGAGGAGACCCAGTACTTC
TRBJ1-1 few NA TRBV27 CASSSTGTQAFF TGTGCCAGCAGTAGCACCGGGACACAAGCTTTCTTT
TRBJ2-7 few NA TRBV29-1 CSVGAPDEQYF TGCAGCGTGGGGGCCCCTGACGAGCAGTACTTC
TRBJ1-6 NA NA TRBV7-9 CASSLEGNSPLHF TGTGCCAGCAGCTTAGAGGGGAATTCACCCCTCCACTTT
TRBJ1-5 few NA TRBV23-1 CASSQRLLDDSENQPQHF TGCGCCAGCAGTCAACGGCTCTTGGACGACAGCGAAAATCAGCCCCAGCATTTT
TRBJ1-5 few TRBD1 TRBV2 CASSSPTGEINQPQHF TGTGCCAGCAGTTCCCCGACAGGGGAGATCAATCAGCCCCAGCATTTT
TRBJ2-2 NA NA TRBV5-4 CASSLSITGELFF TGTGCCAGCAGCTTGAGCATCACCGGGGAGCTGTTTTTT
TRBJ1-1 NA NA TRBV3-1/TRBV3-2 CASSPLRGGNTEAFF TGTGCCAGCAGCCCCCTACGGGGGGGGAACACTGAAGCTTTCTTT
TRBJ2-7 NA NA TRBV7-6 CASSLDWTTSDLEQYF TGTGCCAGCAGCTTAGATTGGACAACCTCCGATCTCGAGCAGTACTTC
TRBJ2-7 NA TRBD2 TRBV30 CAWSVGGWKQYF TGTGCCTGGAGTGTGGGGGGGTGGAAGCAGTACTTC
TRBJ1-2 few NA TRBV28 CASSWAGRGSYGYTF TGTGCCAGCAGCTGGGCGGGCAGGGGTTCCTATGGCTACACCTTC
TRBJ2-2 once NA TRBV19 CASRDGSPNTGELFF TGTGCCAGTAGGGACGGGAGTCCGAACACCGGGGAGCTGTTTTTT
TRBJ2-7 once TRBD1 TRBV6-2/TRBV6-3 CASSQGTVSSYEQYF TGTGCCAGCAGCCAAGGGACAGTGAGCTCCTACGAGCAGTACTTC
TRBJ2-7 NA TRBD1 TRBV18 CASSPTGGFTYEQYF TGTGCCAGCTCACCAACAGGGGGCTTCACCTACGAGCAGTACTTC
TRBJ1-2 few TRBD1 TRBV28 CASGSVDRGGYTF TGTGCCAGCGGAAGCGTGGACAGGGGAGGCTACACCTTC
TRBJ2-7 NA NA TRBV3-1/TRBV3-2 CASSPLISAGYEQYF TGTGCCAGCAGCCCCCTGATTAGCGCCGGCTACGAGCAGTACTTC
TRBJ1-1 few TRBD1 TRBV5-5 CASSPGQVWPEAFF TGTGCCAGCAGCCCGGGACAGGTTTGGCCCGAAGCTTTCTTT
TRBJ2-1 NA TRBD2 TRBV9 CASSQIAGYHNEQFF TGTGCCAGCAGCCAAATAGCGGGGTACCACAATGAGCAGTTCTTC
TRBJ2-2 NA TRBD2 TRBV30 CAWSYWGPAGSNTGELFF TGTGCCTGGAGTTACTGGGGCCCAGCGGGGTCAAACACCGGGGAGCTGTTTTTT
TRBJ2-4 NA TRBD2 TRBV5-1 CASSGGSLGGIQYF TGCGCCAGCTCGGGAGGCTCTTTGGGAGGCATTCAGTACTTC
TRBJ1-6 NA NA TRBV19 CASSMWTDNSPLHF TGTGCCAGTAGTATGTGGACAGATAATTCACCCCTCCACTTT
TRBJ2-1 NA TRBD2 TRBV7-2 CASSRGLAGFEQFF TGTGCCAGCAGCCGCGGACTAGCGGGGTTTGAGCAGTTCTTC
TRBJ1-4 NA NA TRBV18 CASSPYVQEIREKLFF TGTGCCAGCTCACCTTACGTACAGGAGATTCGGGAAAAACTGTTTTTT